This is a list of T cell receptor beta chains from one sample in a study of shared clonotypes between healthy human individuals. Libraries were prepared by immunoSEQ multiplex PCR; TCRdb keeps only in-frame clonotypes and omits some of them. The data hold around 1.9 million clones, with around 95% observed a single time. Material: naive CD8+ T cells from PBMCs. These receptors were obtained from a young man in good health. Some clones in this sample may be carry-over from other donors' samples. The CDR3 runs from the conserved cysteine through the conserved F or W. The D gene is left open where the match is weak. Only part of the rows carry a size: once, few, many, or a class if the clone is expanded.

J: TRBJ2-7
size: NA
length: 15
D: TRBD1
V: TRBV6-5
DNA: TGTGCCAGCAGTTACTTGGGACAGGGGGCCTACGAGCAGTACTTC
CDR3: CASSYLGQGAYEQYF

J: TRBJ2-7
size: NA
length: 13
D: TRBD2
V: TRBV10-3
DNA: TGTGCCATCGGACCAGCGGGAGTGAACGAGCAGTACTTC
CDR3: CAIGPAGVNEQYF

J: TRBJ2-7
size: NA
length: 16
D: TRBD1
V: TRBV27
DNA: TGTGCCAGCAGTTCCCGAAGGACAGGCCTCTCCTACGAGCAGTACTTC
CDR3: CASSSRRTGLSYEQYF

J: TRBJ2-2
size: NA
length: 16
D: NA
V: TRBV19
DNA: TGTGCCAGTAGGGGTTGGCGGGCCAGAAGCACCGGGGAGCTGTTTTTT
CDR3: CASRGWRARSTGELFF

J: TRBJ2-3
size: NA
length: 18
D: TRBD2
V: TRBV7-9
DNA: TGTGCCAGCAGTCCAGCCCCACTAGCGGGTGCTAGCACAGATACGCAGTATTTT
CDR3: CASSPAPLAGASTDTQYF

J: TRBJ2-5
size: once
length: 18
D: TRBD2
V: TRBV28
DNA: TGTGCCAGCAGTTGGGGACTAGCGGGCCCGAATGGCCAAGAGACCCAGTACTTC
CDR3: CASSWGLAGPNGQETQYF

J: TRBJ2-7
size: NA
length: 13
D: NA
V: TRBV5-1
DNA: TGCGCCAGCAGCCCTCAGACCTCCTACGAGCAGTACTTC
CDR3: CASSPQTSYEQYF

J: TRBJ2-1
size: once
length: 16
D: NA
V: TRBV4-1
DNA: TGCGCCAGCAGCCAAAAAACAGGGCTTTCCTACAATGAGCAGTTCTTC
CDR3: CASSQKTGLSYNEQFF

J: TRBJ2-1
size: once
length: 14
D: NA
V: TRBV27
DNA: TGTGCCAGCAGTACGGACGGAGCCTACAATGAGCAGTTCTTC
CDR3: CASSTDGAYNEQFF

J: TRBJ1-3
size: once
length: 15
D: NA
V: TRBV19
DNA: TGTGCCAGTAGTATCGGCGGCAACTCTGGAAACACCATATATTTT
CDR3: CASSIGGNSGNTIYF

J: TRBJ2-2
size: few
length: 12
D: NA
V: TRBV9
DNA: TGTGCCAGCAGTCAGGGGACCGGGGAGCTGTTTTTT
CDR3: CASSQGTGELFF

J: TRBJ2-7
size: once
length: 16
D: TRBD2
V: TRBV29-1
DNA: TGCAGCGTTGAAGATTTTCTAGCGGGGACCTCCTACGAGCAGTACTTC
CDR3: CSVEDFLAGTSYEQYF

J: TRBJ2-7
size: NA
length: 15
D: TRBD2
V: TRBV2
DNA: TGTGCCAGCAGTCCACTAGCGGGAGGGCCTGACGAGCAGTACTTC
CDR3: CASSPLAGGPDEQYF

J: TRBJ1-4
size: NA
length: 14
D: TRBD1
V: TRBV27
DNA: TGTGCCAGCAGTTGGGTAGGGGGCAATGAAAAACTGTTTTTT
CDR3: CASSWVGGNEKLFF

J: TRBJ2-1
size: NA
length: 17
D: TRBD2
V: TRBV7-9
DNA: TGTGCCAGCAACGAACCCGCGCTAGCGGGAGATTACAATGAGCAGTTCTTC
CDR3: CASNEPALAGDYNEQFF

J: TRBJ1-4
size: NA
length: 14
D: NA
V: TRBV7-8
DNA: TGTGCCAGCAGCTTTCGGGGGGCGGGTGAAAAACTGTTTTTT
CDR3: CASSFRGAGEKLFF

J: TRBJ2-3
size: NA
length: 16
D: TRBD2
V: TRBV5-1
DNA: TGCGCCAGCAGCCCCCAGGACGGGAGGCCGGGAGATACGCAGTATTTT
CDR3: CASSPQDGRPGDTQYF

J: TRBJ2-7
size: NA
length: 12
D: NA
V: TRBV11-2
DNA: TGTGCCAGCAGCGGGGGGACCCCCGAGCAGTACTTC
CDR3: CASSGGTPEQYF

J: TRBJ2-2
size: NA
length: 12
D: NA
V: TRBV5-1
DNA: TGCGCCAGCAGCGTTACCCTCGGGGAGCTGTTTTTT
CDR3: CASSVTLGELFF

J: TRBJ2-1
size: NA
length: 16
D: NA
V: TRBV28
DNA: TGTGCCAGCAGTTTATCCTACAGGGTATCCTACAATGAGCAGTTCTTC
CDR3: CASSLSYRVSYNEQFF

J: TRBJ2-1
size: NA
length: 14
D: TRBD2
V: TRBV7-9
DNA: TGTGCCAGCAGCCCGCCTGTGGCGGGAGGTGAGCAGTTCTTC
CDR3: CASSPPVAGGEQFF

J: TRBJ1-2
size: once
length: 14
D: NA
V: TRBV28
DNA: TGTGCCAGCAGCGAAACTAAAGGGTTCTATGGCTACACCTTC
CDR3: CASSETKGFYGYTF

J: TRBJ1-1
size: NA
length: 15
D: NA
V: TRBV27
DNA: TGTGCCAGCAGTTTGGAGAGGGGGGCCGGCACTGAAGCTTTCTTT
CDR3: CASSLERGAGTEAFF